The 7 T cell receptor beta chains reported below all come from one sample, sequenced in a study of T cell responses to AZD1222 COVID-19 vaccine. Some clones are missing from TCRdb's copy, which holds only in-frame ones; the method was immunoSEQ multiplex PCR. The sample holds about 160,000 clones, approximately 91% seen once. The sequencing used peripheral blood, collected on day 0 of AZD1222 vaccination. The receptors were sampled from an adult in good health.

The chain links TRBV19 to TRBJ2-1, with 10 nucleotides matching TRBD2. The germline gives CDR1 LNHDA, CDR2 SQIVND (reference sequence). CDR3 length: 14 amino acids. The ends lost 10 bases at V and 0 bases at J; junction bases unmatched: 3. The CDR3 sequence is CATSSGSSYNEQFF. CDR3 sequence (DNA): TGTGCCACCTCTAGCGGGAGCTCCTACAATGAGCAGTTCTTC.

The chain is built from TRBV28 and TRBJ2-2, with 11 positions matching TRBD2. The CDR3 loop spans 15 amino acids. Germline trimming cut 5 bases from V and 7 bases from J; bases unmatched to any gene: 6. CDR1 MDHEN and CDR2 SYDVKM come from the germline V gene. The CDR3 DNA reads as TGTGCCAGCAGTCGTAGCGGGGGGGAAGTCGGGGAGCTGTTTTTT. Amino acid sequence: CASSRSGGEVGELFF.

This chain links TRBV5-4 with TRBJ1-2, with a tentative D call TRBD1 (6 bases). This CDR3 is 14 amino acids long. Germline CDR1 and CDR2: SGHNT and YYREEE (reference sequence). Trimming removed 1 base at V and 5 bases at J, with 12 bases between. The CDR3 protein is CASSLRGDWYGYTF. In DNA form, the CDR3 reads TGTGCCAGCAGCTTGAGGGGGGACTGGTATGGCTACACCTTC.

The chain recombines TRBV29-1 with TRBJ1-5; a possible D gene is TRBD1 (6 bases). This CDR3 has 14 amino acids. From germline, CDR1 is SQVTM and CDR2 ANQGSEA. Trimming removed 2 bases at V and 4 bases at J, with 12 bases between. The CDR3 nucleotides read TGCAGCGTTGAAATCGGGGGCGTAAATCAGCCCCAGCATTTT. Residues: CSVEIGGVNQPQHF.

V gene TRBV6-2 or TRBV6-3 combines with J gene TRBJ2-3, with TRBD1 as a possible D gene (6 bases). Trimming stripped 0 bases from V and 6 bases from J, with 16 bases between. The CDR3 is 16 residues long. Germline V gene data show CDR1 as MNHEY and CDR2 as SVGEGT. Here the CDR3 reads CASSYSFRGGQDTQYF. The CDR3 bases are TGTGCCAGCAGTTACTCGTTCCGGGGCGGACAGGATACGCAGTATTTT.

The chain is built from TRBV18 and TRBJ2-7, with D unresolved. Per germline, CDR1 KGHSH and CDR2 LQKENI. V shed 3 bases and J shed 5 bases, with 11 bases lying between them. CDR3 size: 13 residues. The CDR3 coding sequence is TGTGCCAGCTCACCGGTCAGTATAGACGAGCAGTACTTC. Its protein product is CASSPVSIDEQYF.

This clone was seen once. The CDR3 here is CASSYRVGLSEAFF. CDR3 nucleotides: TGTGCCAGCAGCTACAGGGTCGGACTAAGTGAAGCTTTCTTT. V usage is TRBV6-5 and J usage is TRBJ1-1, with TRBD1 as a possible D gene (6 bases). The CDR3 spans 14 residues. Trimming shortened V by 6 bases and J by 7 bases, and 18 bases separated the two germline ends. Germline CDR1 and CDR2: MNHEY and SVGAGI.